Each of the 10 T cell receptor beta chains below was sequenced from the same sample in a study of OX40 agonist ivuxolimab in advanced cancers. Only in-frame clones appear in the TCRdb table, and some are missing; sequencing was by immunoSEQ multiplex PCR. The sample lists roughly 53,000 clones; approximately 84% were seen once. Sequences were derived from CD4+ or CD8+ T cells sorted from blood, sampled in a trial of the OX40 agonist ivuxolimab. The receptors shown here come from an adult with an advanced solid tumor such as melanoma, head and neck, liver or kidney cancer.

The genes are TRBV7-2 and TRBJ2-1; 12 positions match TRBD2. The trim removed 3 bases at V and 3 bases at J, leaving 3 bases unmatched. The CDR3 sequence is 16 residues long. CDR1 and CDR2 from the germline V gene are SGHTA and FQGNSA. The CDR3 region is CASSLSTSGGYNEQFF. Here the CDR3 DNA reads TGTGCCAGCAGCTTGTCGACTAGCGGGGGCTACAATGAGCAGTTCTTC.

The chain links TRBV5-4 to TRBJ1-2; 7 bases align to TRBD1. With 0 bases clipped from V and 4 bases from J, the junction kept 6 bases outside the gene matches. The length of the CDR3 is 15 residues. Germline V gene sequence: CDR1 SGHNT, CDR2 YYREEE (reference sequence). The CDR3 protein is CASSLGGGFSYGYTF. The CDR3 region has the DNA TGTGCCAGCAGCTTGGGAGGGGGCTTTAGCTATGGCTACACCTTC.

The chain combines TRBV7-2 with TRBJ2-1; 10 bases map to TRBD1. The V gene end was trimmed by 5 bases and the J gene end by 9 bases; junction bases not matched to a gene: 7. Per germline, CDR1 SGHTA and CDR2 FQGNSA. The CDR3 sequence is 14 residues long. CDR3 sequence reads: CASSPFGDRGEQFF. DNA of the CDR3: TGTGCCAGCAGCCCGTTTGGGGACAGGGGTGAGCAGTTCTTC.

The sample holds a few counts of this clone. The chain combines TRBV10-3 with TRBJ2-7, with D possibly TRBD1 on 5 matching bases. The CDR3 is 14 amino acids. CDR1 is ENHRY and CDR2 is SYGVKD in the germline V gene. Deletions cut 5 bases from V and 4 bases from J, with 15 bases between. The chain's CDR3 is CAISPPDKMYEQYF. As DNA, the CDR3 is TGTGCCATCAGTCCCCCGGACAAGATGTACGAGCAGTACTTC.

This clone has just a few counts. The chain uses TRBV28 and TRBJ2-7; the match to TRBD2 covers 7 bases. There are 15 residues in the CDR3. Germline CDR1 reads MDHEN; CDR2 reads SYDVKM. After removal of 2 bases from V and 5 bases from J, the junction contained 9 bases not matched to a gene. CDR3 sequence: CASSLVGRESDEQYF. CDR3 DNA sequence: TGTGCCAGCAGTTTAGTCGGGCGGGAGAGTGACGAGCAGTACTTC.

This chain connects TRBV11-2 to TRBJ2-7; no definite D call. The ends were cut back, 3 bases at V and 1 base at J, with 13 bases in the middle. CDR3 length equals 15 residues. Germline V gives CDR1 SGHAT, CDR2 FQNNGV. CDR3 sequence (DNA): TGTGCCAGCAGCTTTCTGGCAGAGTTTTCCTACGAGCAGTACTTC. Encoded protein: CASSFLAEFSYEQYF.

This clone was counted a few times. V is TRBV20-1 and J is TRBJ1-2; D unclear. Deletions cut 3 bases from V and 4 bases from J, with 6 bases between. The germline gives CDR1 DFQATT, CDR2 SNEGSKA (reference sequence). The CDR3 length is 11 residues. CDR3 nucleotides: TGCAGTGCTAGCCCGATCTATGGCTACACCTTC. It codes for CSASPIYGYTF.

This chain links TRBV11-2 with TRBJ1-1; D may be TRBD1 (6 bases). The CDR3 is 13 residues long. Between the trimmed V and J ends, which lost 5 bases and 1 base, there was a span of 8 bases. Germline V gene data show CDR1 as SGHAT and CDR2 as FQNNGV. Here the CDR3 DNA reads TGTGCCAGCAGCCGGGGACAGAACACTGAAGCTTTCTTT. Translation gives CASSRGQNTEAFF.

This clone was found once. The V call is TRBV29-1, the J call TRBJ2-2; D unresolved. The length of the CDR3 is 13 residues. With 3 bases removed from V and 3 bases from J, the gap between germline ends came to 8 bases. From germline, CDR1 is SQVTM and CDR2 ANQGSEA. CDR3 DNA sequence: TGCAGCGTTGACGAGACCCACACCGGGGAGCTGTTTTTT. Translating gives CSVDETHTGELFF.

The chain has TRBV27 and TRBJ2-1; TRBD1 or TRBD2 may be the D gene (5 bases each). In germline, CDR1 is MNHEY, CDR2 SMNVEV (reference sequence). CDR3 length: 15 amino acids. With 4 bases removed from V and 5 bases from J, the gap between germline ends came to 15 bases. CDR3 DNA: TGTGCCAGCAGTTCGGGACCTGGCAGGCACAATGAGCAGTTCTTC. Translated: CASSSGPGRHNEQFF.